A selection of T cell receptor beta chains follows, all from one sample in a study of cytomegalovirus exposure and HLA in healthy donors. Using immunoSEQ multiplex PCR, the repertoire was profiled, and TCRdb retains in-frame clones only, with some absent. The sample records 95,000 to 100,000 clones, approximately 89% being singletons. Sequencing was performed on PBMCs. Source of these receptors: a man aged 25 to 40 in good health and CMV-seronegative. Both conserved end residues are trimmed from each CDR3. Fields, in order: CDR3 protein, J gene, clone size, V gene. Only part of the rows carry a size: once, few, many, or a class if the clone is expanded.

CDR3aa: ASSALKFWGEDYGYT
j_gene: TRBJ1-2
abundance: .
v_gene: TRBV7-2

CDR3aa: ASSPKGTGITDTQY
j_gene: TRBJ2-3
abundance: .
v_gene: TRBV5-5

CDR3aa: ASSQVPVGNQPQH
j_gene: TRBJ1-5
abundance: .
v_gene: TRBV4-2

CDR3aa: ASRWLLSDEQF
j_gene: TRBJ2-1
abundance: .
v_gene: TRBV6-5

CDR3aa: SALPLGTGYGYT
j_gene: TRBJ1-2
abundance: .
v_gene: TRBV29-1

CDR3aa: ASRSRQGNNYGYT
j_gene: TRBJ1-2
abundance: .
v_gene: TRBV28

CDR3aa: ASSPPGVETQY
j_gene: TRBJ2-5
abundance: once
v_gene: TRBV18

CDR3aa: SVVAGDSGANVLT
j_gene: TRBJ2-6
abundance: once
v_gene: TRBV29-1

CDR3aa: ASRPRASTDTQY
j_gene: TRBJ2-3
abundance: few
v_gene: TRBV6-5

CDR3aa: ASSLDRSGNTIY
j_gene: TRBJ1-3
abundance: .
v_gene: TRBV5-1

CDR3aa: AWTASTSGRTYEQY
j_gene: TRBJ2-7
abundance: .
v_gene: TRBV30

CDR3aa: ASTQGQGNTEAF
j_gene: TRBJ1-1
abundance: .
v_gene: TRBV6-5

CDR3aa: ASSVAIQDEQY
j_gene: TRBJ2-7
abundance: .
v_gene: TRBV9

CDR3aa: ASSPPPGNSGANVLT
j_gene: TRBJ2-6
abundance: .
v_gene: TRBV18

CDR3aa: ASSQAGYGYT
j_gene: TRBJ1-2
abundance: .
v_gene: TRBV4-3

CDR3aa: ASRGPGELF
j_gene: TRBJ2-2
abundance: .
v_gene: TRBV7-9

CDR3aa: ASSSHGGIAF
j_gene: TRBJ1-1
abundance: once
v_gene: TRBV7-2

CDR3aa: ASSLRTSGGEQF
j_gene: TRBJ2-1
abundance: .
v_gene: TRBV19

CDR3aa: ASTSTVNTEAF
j_gene: TRBJ1-1
abundance: .
v_gene: TRBV6-5

CDR3aa: ASSSNRFPSGYT
j_gene: TRBJ1-2
abundance: .
v_gene: TRBV11-2

CDR3aa: ATSRDGSNQPQH
j_gene: TRBJ1-5
abundance: .
v_gene: TRBV15

CDR3aa: AWSGKTGTSGANVLT
j_gene: TRBJ2-6
abundance: once
v_gene: TRBV30

CDR3aa: SVQGRDTQY
j_gene: TRBJ2-3
abundance: .
v_gene: TRBV29-1

CDR3aa: ASQGFTNEKLF
j_gene: TRBJ1-4
abundance: once
v_gene: TRBV10-3

CDR3aa: ASSERGGRQPQH
j_gene: TRBJ1-5
abundance: .
v_gene: TRBV6-1

CDR3aa: ASSTAPGDNEQF
j_gene: TRBJ2-1
abundance: .
v_gene: TRBV19

CDR3aa: ASSLAEFRDEQY
j_gene: TRBJ2-7
abundance: .
v_gene: TRBV7-9

CDR3aa: ASTRGGEKLF
j_gene: TRBJ1-4
abundance: once
v_gene: TRBV25-1

CDR3aa: ASSLTRSHTGELF
j_gene: TRBJ2-2
abundance: .
v_gene: TRBV7-3

CDR3aa: ASSRGQPAGNTIY
j_gene: TRBJ1-3
abundance: .
v_gene: TRBV5-1

CDR3aa: AWSRGTGDGNQPQH
j_gene: TRBJ1-5
abundance: .
v_gene: TRBV30

CDR3aa: ASSLSTGQNYGYT
j_gene: TRBJ1-2
abundance: .
v_gene: TRBV5-4

CDR3aa: ASSPGQGFKKDEQF
j_gene: TRBJ2-1
abundance: .
v_gene: TRBV5-4

CDR3aa: AWSSARAKGYT
j_gene: TRBJ1-2
abundance: .
v_gene: TRBV30

CDR3aa: ASSGRGNTEAF
j_gene: TRBJ1-1
abundance: .
v_gene: TRBV13

CDR3aa: ASSLTGAFNTEAF
j_gene: TRBJ1-1
abundance: .
v_gene: TRBV28

CDR3aa: ASSTRLAGGREDTQY
j_gene: TRBJ2-3
abundance: .
v_gene: TRBV4-1